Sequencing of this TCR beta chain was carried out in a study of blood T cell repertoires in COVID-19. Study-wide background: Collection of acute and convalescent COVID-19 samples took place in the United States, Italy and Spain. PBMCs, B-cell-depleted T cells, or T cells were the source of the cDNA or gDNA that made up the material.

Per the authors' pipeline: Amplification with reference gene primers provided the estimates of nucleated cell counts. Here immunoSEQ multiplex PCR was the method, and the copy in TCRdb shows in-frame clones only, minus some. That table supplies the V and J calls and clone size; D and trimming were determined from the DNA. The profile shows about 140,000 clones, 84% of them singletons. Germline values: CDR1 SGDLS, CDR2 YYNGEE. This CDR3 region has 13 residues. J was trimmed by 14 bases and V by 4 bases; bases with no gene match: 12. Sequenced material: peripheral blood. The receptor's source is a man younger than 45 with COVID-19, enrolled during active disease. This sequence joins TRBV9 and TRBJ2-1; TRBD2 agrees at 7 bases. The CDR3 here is CASSPPTSPAEFF. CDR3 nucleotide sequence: TGTGCCAGCAGCCCCCCGACTAGCCCTGCGGAGTTCTTC. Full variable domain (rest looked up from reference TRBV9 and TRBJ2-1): DSGVTQTPKHLITATGQRVTLRCSPRSGDLSVYWYQQSLDQGLQFLIQYYNGEERAKGNILERFSAQQFPDLHSELNLSSLELGDSALYFCASSPPTSPAEFFGPGTRLTVL.